Shown below are 29 T cell receptor beta chains from a single sample sequenced in a study of CDR3 diversity in severe acne (dated by TCRdb to the late 2010s). The library was prepared using PCR. TCRdb records Illumina HiSeq 2000 as the sequencer. The public reads were quality trimmed at Q25 with fastp and then assembled into clones with MiXCR by TCRdb, keeping productive beta chains. Identical CDR3 protein sequences are pooled into one entry, listed with their most common genes and DNA. Here the sample has around 83,000 distinct CDR3 sequences; about 53% occur a single time. The ten largest make up roughly 11% of the sample. Source material: blood. These receptors were obtained from a male donor with severe acne vulgaris.

The rearrangement links TRBV7-2 to TRBJ2-7; 9 bases match TRBD1. The CDR3 extends over 14 amino acids. V shed 6 bases and J 1 base; nucleotides not matched to a gene: 4. CDR1 and CDR2 (germline): SGHTA, FQGNSA. CDR3 loop: CASRGQGKSYEQYF. In DNA, the CDR3 is TGTGCCAGCAGGGGACAGGGAAAGTCCTACGAGCAGTACTTC.

The V gene is TRBV5-5, the J gene TRBJ2-7; 16 bases line up with TRBD2. The CDR3 has 22 amino acids. Germline V gives CDR1 SGHKS, CDR2 YYEKEE (reference sequence). V gave up 1 base and J gave up 3 bases; unmatched junction bases: 19. The CDR3 protein is CASSLSSRFGTSGRAFHYEQYV. The CDR3 nucleotides read TGTGCCAGCAGCTTGTCGTCGCGCTTTGGGACTAGCGGGAGGGCCTTCCACTACGAGCAGTACGTC.

The chain joins TRBV6-6 to TRBJ2-3; D is ambiguous. Per the germline V gene, CDR1 is MNHNY and CDR2 is SVGAGI (reference sequence). V gave up 8 bases and J gave up 1 base, with 22 bases separating them. This CDR3 comprises 17 residues. The CDR3, as DNA: TGTGCCAGCTCAAGCGTAGTGGTTGTGTATGGCACAGATACGCAGTATTTT. Translation gives CASSSVVVVYGTDTQYF.

V and J are TRBV29-1 and TRBJ1-2, with 7 bases fitting TRBD1. V trimming: 7 bases; J trimming: 4 bases; junction bases outside the gene matches: 9. The germline CDR1 and CDR2 sequences are SQVTM and ANQGSEA. The CDR3 is made up of 13 amino acids. The CDR3 is CSATTTGSYGYTF. Written as DNA, the CDR3 is TGCAGCGCCACCACGACAGGGTCCTATGGCTACACCTTC.

Only one count was recorded for this clonotype. This chain joins TRBV5-1 and TRBJ2-7, with TRBD1 matching over 8 bases. There are 14 residues in the CDR3. The V gene's germline CDR1 is SGHRS and CDR2 YFSETQ. V lost 4 bases, J lost 6 bases, and 9 bases stayed unmatched. Written as DNA, the CDR3 is TGCGCCAGCAGCCCCGGGGCAGGGGGCCTCGAGCAGTACTTC. Its protein is CASSPGAGGLEQYF.

With respect to this clonotype: The limits of the CDR3 on the DNA are not certain, so only TCRdb's listed CDR3 is given. This sequence joins TRBV19 and TRBJ2-1; the D segment call TRBD2 is taken from the table without a DNA check. In germline, CDR1 is LNHDA, CDR2 SQIVND (reference sequence). The CDR3 has 18 amino acids, counting both end residues. CDR3 protein: CAMYRCASSRTSDNEQFF.

This clonotype has more than one count but fewer than ten. The chain carries TRBV20-1 and TRBJ1-4, with a tentative D call TRBD1 (5 bases). Trimming removed 3 bases from V and 1 base from J, with 15 bases in between. This CDR3 region has 16 residues. Looked up from germline, CDR1 is DFQATT and CDR2 is SNEGSKA (reference sequence). This chain's CDR3 is CSASQPPRVTNEKLFF. CDR3 coding DNA: TGCAGTGCTAGTCAACCACCCAGGGTAACTAATGAAAAACTGTTTTTT.

Comments on this clonotype: Mismatch with germline at one junction end may stem from a read error. The rearrangement links TRBV7-6 to TRBJ2-7; 7 bases map to TRBD2. There are 13 residues in the CDR3. Germline V lookup: CDR1 SGHVS, CDR2 FNYEAQ. The CDR3 sequence: CASSTSVSYEQYF. CDR3 nucleotide sequence: TGCGCCAGCAGTACTAGCGTCTCCTACGAGCAGTACTTC.

The chain uses TRBV7-8 and TRBJ2-5, with 8 bases that match TRBD2. The CDR3 spans 16 residues. Germline V gene data show CDR1 as SGHVS and CDR2 as FQNEAQ. Trimming removed 5 bases from V and 5 bases from J; junction bases left unmatched: 13. This chain's CDR3 is CASSLLGREGPETQYF. In nucleotides, the CDR3 is TGTGCCAGCAGCCTACTCGGACGGGAGGGCCCCGAGACCCAGTACTTC.

CDR3 sequence: CASSTTGTEAFF. The CDR3 region has the DNA TGTGCCAGCAGCACCACCGGCACTGAAGCTTTCTTT. The J gene is TRBJ1-1, the V gene TRBV25-1; D is unclear. CDR3 length equals 12 residues. The V gene lost 6 bases and the J gene lost 4 bases, with 9 bases spanning the gap. The germline V gene encodes CDR1 MGHDK and CDR2 SYGVNS.

This clonotype was counted at least ten times. The rearrangement links TRBV7-6 to TRBJ2-2; 13 nucleotides align to TRBD2. There are 16 residues in the CDR3. The germline gives CDR1 SGHVS, CDR2 FNYEAQ. Germline trimming cut 5 bases from V and 6 bases from J; bases unmatched to any gene: 6. The CDR3 region has the DNA TGTGCCAGCAGCGACCCACTAGCGGGAGGGCCCGGGGAGCTGTTTTTT. As protein: CASSDPLAGGPGELFF.

This clonotype was counted between two and nine times. The chain combines TRBV6-6 with TRBJ2-3, with a tentative D call TRBD1 (6 bases). The germline gives CDR1 MNHNY, CDR2 SVGAGI (reference sequence). The length of the CDR3 is 11 residues. V was cut by 7 bases and J by 10 bases, with 12 bases left in between. CDR3 protein: CASTRGWAQYF. Here the CDR3 DNA reads TGTGCCAGCACGAGGGGGTGGGCGCAGTATTTT.

The chain links TRBV14 to TRBJ2-7, with D tentatively TRBD1 (5 bases). The V gene lost 3 bases and the J gene lost 3 bases, with 21 bases spanning the gap. Looked up from germline, CDR1 is SGHDN and CDR2 is FVKESK. This CDR3 region has 17 residues. The CDR3 is CASSHQGHYPRDYEQYV. The CDR3 DNA is TGTGCCAGCAGCCATCAGGGTCACTACCCCAGGGACTACGAGCAGTACGTC.

V gene TRBV15 combines with J gene TRBJ1-1; D unclear. The CDR3 totals 16 residues. Between the trimmed V and J ends, which lost 3 bases and 6 bases, there was a span of 20 bases. Germline-derived CDR1 and CDR2 are LNHNV and YYDKDF (reference sequence). CDR3 sequence: CATSSGVLQPSPEAFF. The CDR3 bases are TGTGCCACCAGCAGTGGGGTATTGCAACCCTCGCCTGAAGCTTTCTTT.

This clonotype was recorded only once. V usage is TRBV20-1 and J usage is TRBJ2-5, with 9 nucleotides matching TRBD2. CDR1 is DFQATT, CDR2 SNEGSKA, per germline (reference sequence). This CDR3 spans 16 amino acids. The V segment lost 6 bases and the J segment 3 bases; nucleotides outside the gene matches: 14. CDR3 nucleotide sequence: TGCAGTGCAAATGACCTAACTAGCGGGCGGAAAGAGACCCAGTACTTC. This encodes CSANDLTSGRKETQYF.

This clonotype was seen only a few times. V is TRBV25-1 and J is TRBJ1-5; the D gene is possibly TRBD1 (6 bases). This CDR3 contains 17 residues. Looked up from germline, CDR1 is MGHDK and CDR2 is SYGVNS. With 3 bases removed from V and 2 bases from J, the gap between germline ends came to 17 bases. CDR3 region: CASSESGGLGGNQPQHF. The CDR3 DNA is TGTGCCAGCAGTGAGAGCGGGGGGCTGGGTGGCAATCAGCCCCAGCATTTT.

J is TRBJ2-7 and V is TRBV4-1; 9 bases are a match to TRBD1. Germline V lookup: CDR1 MGHRA, CDR2 YSYEKL. Trimming took 2 bases from V and 4 from J; bases not matched to a gene: 9. This CDR3 contains 16 residues. Written as DNA, the CDR3 is TGCGCCAGCAGCCAACAAGGACAGGGGACTTTGTACGAGCAGTACTTC. Encoded protein: CASSQQGQGTLYEQYF.

This clonotype was counted at least ten times. CDR3 sequence (DNA): TGTGCCAGCAGCCAAGTATCGGGGGGACCCTATGGCTACACCTTC. Its protein product is CASSQVSGGPYGYTF. This chain uses TRBV14 with TRBJ1-2, with D possibly being TRBD1 (5 bases). This CDR3 region has 15 residues. With 1 base removed from V and 4 bases from J, the gap between germline ends came to 13 bases. Germline CDR1 SGHDN, CDR2 FVKESK. The entire variable domain, with the rest obtained from reference TRBV14 and TRBJ1-2, is as follows: EAGVTQFPSHSVIEKGQTVTLRCDPISGHDNLYWYRRVMGKEIKFLLHFVKESKQDESGMPNNRFLAERTGGTYSTLKVQPAELEDSGVYFCASSQVSGGPYGYTFGSGTRLTVV.

This clonotype appeared a few times. This chain joins TRBV7-9 and TRBJ1-2; TRBD1 aligns across 9 bases. CDR3 length: 12 residues. The V gene end was trimmed by 5 bases and the J gene end by 8 bases; junction bases not matched to a gene: 3. Germline V gives CDR1 SEHNR, CDR2 FQNEAQ (reference sequence). The CDR3 DNA sequence: TGTGCCAGCAGCCGGACAGGGGAAGGCTACACCTTC. Protein product: CASSRTGEGYTF.

The rearrangement joins TRBV5-5 to TRBJ2-7; 12 bases align to TRBD2. The germline CDR1 and CDR2 sequences are SGHKS and YYEKEE (reference sequence). V lost 4 bases, J lost 4 bases, and 6 bases stayed unmatched. This CDR3 contains 15 residues. CDR3 region: CASSPSGRGVYEQYF. DNA for the CDR3: TGTGCCAGCAGCCCTAGCGGGAGGGGCGTATACGAGCAGTACTTC.

The chain has TRBV29-1 and TRBJ1-1, with no clear D. The CDR3 is made up of 12 amino acids. Germline CDR1 and CDR2: SQVTM and ANQGSEA. Trimming stripped 7 bases from V and 2 bases from J, with 11 bases between. This CDR3 is CSGSSFNTEAFF. In DNA, the CDR3 is TGCAGCGGGAGCAGTTTCAACACTGAAGCTTTCTTT.

The chain employs TRBV5-4 and TRBJ2-5, with TRBD2 identical over 11 bases. Germline CDR1 reads SGHNT; CDR2 reads YYREEE (reference sequence). This CDR3 contains 16 residues. V shed 2 bases, J shed 4 bases, and the junction held 7 bases outside the gene matches. The CDR3 sequence is CASSFLAGGHGETQYF. CDR3 coding DNA: TGTGCCAGCAGCTTCCTAGCGGGAGGTCACGGAGAGACCCAGTACTTC.

The rearrangement joins TRBV20-1 to TRBJ2-5, with 12 bases fitting TRBD2. Trimming took 6 bases from V and 1 from J; bases not matched to a gene: 18. CDR1 is DFQATT and CDR2 is SNEGSKA in the germline V gene (reference sequence). The CDR3 contains 19 residues. The CDR3 region is CSAHDSTTSGRLVQETQYF. The CDR3 coding sequence is TGCAGTGCCCACGACAGTACAACTAGCGGGAGGTTGGTCCAAGAGACCCAGTACTTC.

This clonotype was counted a few times. In nucleotides, the CDR3 is TGCGCCAGCAGCCAAGATCTTATGCGCATTAATGAAAAACTGTTTTTT. It codes for CASSQDLMRINEKLFF. The rearrangement uses TRBV4-1 and TRBJ1-4; no clear D gene. The CDR3 runs 16 residues. Germline V CDR1 and CDR2: MGHRA, YSYEKL. V was shortened by 0 bases and J by 4 bases, with 12 bases between the two germline ends.

This clonotype occurred a few times. The chain combines TRBV7-8 with TRBJ2-3; TRBD1 aligns across 12 bases. V was pared by 5 bases and J by 2 bases, with 14 bases of the junction left unmatched. Per the germline V gene, CDR1 is SGHVS and CDR2 is FQNEAQ. This CDR3 has 19 residues. The CDR3 loop is CASSRIRDRGQRHTDTQYF. CDR3 bases: TGTGCCAGCAGCCGTATCCGGGACAGGGGGCAACGACACACAGATACGCAGTATTTT.

The count of this clonotype is one. V and J are TRBV5-4 and TRBJ2-2; 7 bases map to TRBD1. After removal of 3 bases from V and 0 bases from J, the junction contained 14 bases not matched to a gene. Germline values: CDR1 SGHNT, CDR2 YYREEE (reference sequence). This CDR3 region has 19 residues. CDR3 nucleotide sequence: TGTGCCAGCAGCTCAACCCCGGGACAGCGCTCTCCGAACACCGGGGAGCTGTTTTTT. It codes for CASSSTPGQRSPNTGELFF.

The count of this clonotype is one. With a much larger clone just one base away, this may be a read error. The genes are TRBV5-5 and TRBJ1-1, with unresolved D. This CDR3 has 15 residues. The germline gives CDR1 SGHKS, CDR2 YYEKEE (reference sequence). This CDR3 is CAGSLRSGGNTEAFF. Here the CDR3 DNA reads TGTGCCGGCAGCTTGCGGTCGGGTGGGAACACTGAAGCTTTCTTT.

Remarks on this clonotype: A much more abundant neighbour one base away suggests this may be a read error. The rearrangement links TRBV11-2 to TRBJ2-7; D gene unclear. Looked up from germline, CDR1 is SGHAT and CDR2 is FQNNGV. CDR3 length equals 13 residues. Trimming cost V 0 bases and J 6 bases, with 9 bases left between them. The DNA of the CDR3 is TGTGCCAGCAGCTTAGAACCCAACTGCGAGCAGTACTTC. Protein product: CASSLEPNCEQYF.

This clonotype showed up just a few times. A much larger clone lies a single base off, so this may be a read error. The rearrangement joins TRBV20-1 to TRBJ1-1; 12 bases line up with TRBD1. The CDR3 has 17 residues. Unmatched junction bases numbered 14, after V lost 6 bases and J lost 3 bases. CDR1 is DFQATT and CDR2 is SNEGSKA in the germline V gene (reference sequence). As DNA, the CDR3 is TGCAGTGCCCCCAAGGGACAGGGGGCTTGGTCGGACACTGAAGCTTTCTTT. Its translation: CSAPKGQGAWSDTEAFF.